The 17 T cell receptor beta chains listed next were all sequenced from one sample in a study of blood T cell repertoires in COVID-19. Clones were read by immunoSEQ multiplex PCR, and TCRdb kept only the in-frame ones, dropping some. Seen here are 250,000 to 300,000 clones, approximately 89% observed once, and the top ten hold approximately 1.8%. Specimen: PBMCs or T cells enriched from blood (not recorded which). Receptors originate from a woman aged 60-70 years who had recovered from COVID-19.

This clone was recorded once. V is TRBV29-1 and J is TRBJ1-2, with a tentative D call TRBD1 (6 bases). Looked up from germline, CDR1 is SQVTM and CDR2 is ANQGSEA. The length of the CDR3 is 14 residues. Between the trimmed V and J ends, which lost 7 bases and 6 bases, there was a span of 21 bases. The CDR3 protein is CSALLGNRVDGYTF. CDR3 nucleotides: TGCAGCGCCCTCCTCGGGAACAGGGTGGATGGCTACACCTTC.

This clone was recorded only once. The rearrangement links TRBV5-1 to TRBJ2-5; 10 bases are shared with TRBD2. V trimming: 2 bases; J trimming: 7 bases; junction bases outside the gene matches: 8. The V gene's germline CDR1 is SGHRS and CDR2 YFSETQ. CDR3 size: 15 residues. In DNA, the CDR3 is TGCGCCAGCAGCTTTTCTCTAGCGGGGGAAGCGACCCAGTACTTC. Its protein is CASSFSLAGEATQYF.

The CDR3 loop reads CASSRESRGQPQHF. The CDR3 DNA is TGCGCCAGCAGCCGGGAGAGTAGAGGACAGCCCCAGCATTTT. The rearrangement joins TRBV4-1 to TRBJ1-5; D gene unclear. CDR1 MGHRA and CDR2 YSYEKL come from the germline V gene. The CDR3 totals 14 residues. Trimming took 4 bases from V and 7 from J, leaving 14 bases between them.

In its sample, this clone was seen once. The J gene is TRBJ1-6, the V gene TRBV7-9; D gene ambiguous. The CDR3 consists of 14 residues. Germline lookup yields CDR1 SEHNR and CDR2 FQNEAQ (reference sequence). V gave up 0 bases and J gave up 6 bases, with 6 bases separating them. The CDR3 nucleotides read TGTGCCAGCAGCTTAGCGTCCGTTAATTCACCCCTCCACTTT. This translates into CASSLASVNSPLHF.

This clone appeared a single time. The chain recombines TRBV27 with TRBJ2-2, with unresolved D. The germline gives CDR1 MNHEY, CDR2 SMNVEV (reference sequence). The CDR3 runs 13 residues. V was trimmed by 4 bases and J by 7 bases, leaving 10 bases between them. CDR3 sequence: CASSSLRGGELFF. CDR3 nucleotides: TGTGCCAGCAGTTCCCTCAGAGGCGGGGAGCTGTTTTTT.

J is TRBJ1-2 and V is TRBV7-9, with 7 nucleotides matching TRBD1. The germline V gene has CDR1 SEHNR and CDR2 FQNEAQ (reference sequence). V lost 4 bases and J lost 8; bases outside the gene matches: 4. The length of the CDR3 is 12 residues. The CDR3 coding sequence is TGTGCCAGCAGCTCGACAGGGTTCGGCTACACCTTC. Translating gives CASSSTGFGYTF.

The rearrangement uses TRBV30 and TRBJ2-3, with 11 bases matching TRBD2. The germline gives CDR1 GTSNPN, CDR2 SVGIG (reference sequence). Unmatched junction bases numbered 9, after V lost 4 bases and J lost 0 bases. The CDR3 runs to 17 residues. The CDR3 here is CAWNWGTSGLSTDTQYF. The CDR3 DNA is TGTGCCTGGAATTGGGGGACTAGCGGTCTCAGCACAGATACGCAGTATTTT.

V gene TRBV5-1 combines with J gene TRBJ2-7; TRBD1 matches at 7 bases. Germline loops: CDR1 SGHRS, CDR2 YFSETQ. The CDR3 consists of 14 residues. V was clipped by 4 bases and J by 4 bases; unmatched bases: 8. CDR3 in amino acids: CASSRYKQGYEQYF. CDR3 coding DNA: TGCGCCAGCAGCCGTTATAAACAGGGGTACGAGCAGTACTTC.

Here the CDR3 DNA reads TGTGCCAGCTCACTTCGCGTGGATGAGCAGTTCTTC. This sequence encodes CASSLRVDEQFF. This rearrangement joins TRBV18 to TRBJ2-1, with D hard to call. Trimming took off 4 bases at V and 8 bases at J, with 9 bases between the two ends. Germline loops: CDR1 KGHSH, CDR2 LQKENI. There are 12 residues in the CDR3.

The rearrangement joins TRBV6-1 to TRBJ2-1; the D gene is possibly TRBD2 (6 bases). Germline CDR1 is MNHNS and CDR2 is SASEGT. V lost 2 bases and J 10 bases, leaving 15 bases between the germline ends. The CDR3 spans 14 residues. CDR3 protein: CASSENRMAGEQFF. CDR3 coding DNA: TGTGCCAGCAGTGAAAATAGGATGGCGGGAGAGCAGTTCTTC.

The chain recombines TRBV11-3 with TRBJ2-5; TRBD2 matches 7 bases. The CDR3 extends over 16 amino acids. V was pared by 1 base and J by 2 bases, with 7 bases of the junction left unmatched. Germline CDR1 is SGHNT and CDR2 is YENEEA. The CDR3 loop is CASSLGLGGPQETQYF. As DNA, the CDR3 is TGTGCCAGCAGCTTAGGACTGGGAGGGCCGCAAGAGACCCAGTACTTC. Together with reference TRBV11-3 and TRBJ2-5, the CDR3 gives the full variable domain: EAGVVQSPRYKIIEKKQPVAFWCNPISGHNTLYWYLQNLGQGPELLIRYENEEAVDDSQLPKDRFSAERLKGVDSTLKIQPAELGDSAVYLCASSLGLGGPQETQYFGPGTRLLVL.

This sequence joins TRBV2 and TRBJ1-2; a weak D match, TRBD1 (5 bases). The CDR3 is made up of 12 amino acids. Trimming removed 0 bases from V and 6 bases from J, with 5 bases in between. Germline loops: CDR1 SNHLY, CDR2 FYNNEI. In nucleotides, the CDR3 is TGTGCCAGCAGTGAAGCAGGGGATGGCTACACCTTC. Amino acid sequence: CASSEAGDGYTF.

V is TRBV7-9 and J is TRBJ2-1; the match to TRBD1 covers 8 bases. CDR3 length: 16 amino acids. Germline V gene sequence: CDR1 SEHNR, CDR2 FQNEAQ (reference sequence). J lost 1 base, V lost 6 bases, and 8 bases had no gene match. As DNA, the CDR3 is TGTGCCAGCAGTTCAACAGGGGGTCGGTCCTACAATGAGCAGTTCTTC. Protein sequence: CASSSTGGRSYNEQFF.

This clone was counted only a few times. This chain links TRBV11-3 with TRBJ2-1; 10 positions match TRBD2. This CDR3 spans 17 amino acids. Trimming took 5 bases from V and 6 from J; bases not matched to a gene: 13. Germline values: CDR1 SGHNT, CDR2 YENEEA. This CDR3 is CASSPQQAGLAFNEQFF. The CDR3 nucleotides read TGTGCCAGCAGCCCACAGCAAGCGGGACTAGCGTTCAATGAGCAGTTCTTC.

The rearrangement joins TRBV2 to TRBJ2-5; 7 nucleotides agree with TRBD1. Germline V gene sequence: CDR1 SNHLY, CDR2 FYNNEI. V trimming: 6 bases; J trimming: 2 bases; junction bases outside the gene matches: 3. This CDR3 spans 13 amino acids. Here the CDR3 reads CASSRDRQETQYF. CDR3 nucleotide sequence: TGTGCCAGCAGCCGGGACAGACAAGAGACCCAGTACTTC.

V is TRBV6-5 and J is TRBJ1-1; D is unclear. V was cut by 6 bases and J by 5 bases, with 7 bases left in between. This CDR3 is built from 11 residues. Germline-derived CDR1 and CDR2 are MNHEY and SVGAGI. The CDR3 is CASSRGTEAFF. CDR3 in DNA: TGTGCCAGCAGCCGCGGGACTGAAGCTTTCTTT.

The chain is built from TRBV25-1 and TRBJ2-5, with 7 bases identical to TRBD1. Looked up from germline, CDR1 is MGHDK and CDR2 is SYGVNS. The CDR3 sequence is 15 residues long. The trim removed 3 bases at V and 5 bases at J, leaving 9 bases unmatched. The CDR3 nucleotides are TGTGCCAGCAGTGATCAGGGGGTCATTAGTGAGACCCAGTACTTC. Encoded protein: CASSDQGVISETQYF.